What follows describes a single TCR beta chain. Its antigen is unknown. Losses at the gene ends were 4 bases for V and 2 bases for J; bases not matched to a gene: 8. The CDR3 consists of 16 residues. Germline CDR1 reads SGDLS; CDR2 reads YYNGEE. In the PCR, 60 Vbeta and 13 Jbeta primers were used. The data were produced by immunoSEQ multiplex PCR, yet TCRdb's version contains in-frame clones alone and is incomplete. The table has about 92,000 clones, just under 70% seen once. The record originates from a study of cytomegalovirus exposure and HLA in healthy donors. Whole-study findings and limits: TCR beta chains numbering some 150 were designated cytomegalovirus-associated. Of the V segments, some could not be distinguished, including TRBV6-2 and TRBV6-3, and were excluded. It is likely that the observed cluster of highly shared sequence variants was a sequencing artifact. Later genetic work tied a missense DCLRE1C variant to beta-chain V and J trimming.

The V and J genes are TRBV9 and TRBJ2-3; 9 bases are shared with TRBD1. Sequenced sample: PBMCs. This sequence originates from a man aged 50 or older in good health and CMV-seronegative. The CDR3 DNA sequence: TGTGCCAGCAGCACAGCTGGGGACAGGGACACAGATACGCAGTATTTT. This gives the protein CASSTAGDRDTDTQYF.